The 2 T cell receptor beta chains in this list originate from one sample, sequenced in a study of CD8+CD57+ T cells in acquired aplastic anemia (dated by TCRdb to 2016 to 2019). The listed sequencing device is Illumina HiSeq 2000. Genomic DNA served as template for TCR beta VDJ combination and CDR3 sequence profiling. The public reads were run again by TCRdb, first through fastp at Q25 and then through MiXCR, and only productive beta chains were kept. Here each entry gathers all rows of one CDR3 protein and keeps the most common genes and DNA. The sample table shows 100,000 to 130,000 distinct CDR3 sequences, and less than 65% are seen once. In total, the top ten clones hold 25% to 35% of the sample. Sequencing used sorted CD4+, CD8+, or CD8+CD57+ T cells (not recorded which) from PBMCs. The receptors come from a human donor in good health, serving as a control.

V gene TRBV14 combines with J gene TRBJ1-5; tentatively, D is TRBD1 (5 bases). CDR1 is SGHDN, CDR2 FVKESK, per germline. V lost 0 bases to trimming and J lost 2 bases, with 14 bases between them. The CDR3 runs 17 residues. The CDR3, as DNA: TGTGCCAGCAGCCAAGAAGGTCGGGACGAGGGCAATCAGCCCCAGCATTTT. This encodes CASSQEGRDEGNQPQHF.

This rearrangement joins TRBV9 to TRBJ1-3; D unresolved. Germline V gene data show CDR1 as SGDLS and CDR2 as YYNGEE. The ends were cut back, 0 bases at V and 4 bases at J, with 2 bases in the middle. There are 12 residues in the CDR3. For the CDR3, the DNA is TGTGCCAGCAGCGTAGCCGGAAACACCATATATTTT. Translated, it gives CASSVAGNTIYF.